The 23 T cell receptor beta chains below all came from one sample that was sequenced in a study of human T cells and chemical hapten exposure. TCRdb processed the RACE reads anew with MiXCR; each CDR3 protein has one entry. The repertoire includes tens of thousands of distinct CDR3 sequences, around 11% of them detected once, and roughly 2.3% sits in the top ten. Time point noted: patch test 3, about 24 weeks after DPC sensitization. The sample's treatment: therapeutic diphenylcyclopropenone sensitization with weekly scalp DPC. The sequencing here drew on whole blood, taken in connection with sensitization to the hapten diphenylcyclopropenone (DPC). The source is a man aged 25 to 40 with alopecia areata. Some clones in this sample may be carry-over from other donors' samples.

The rearrangement joins TRBV20-1 to TRBJ1-6; no clear D gene. Germline lookup yields CDR1 DFQATT and CDR2 SNEGSKA (reference sequence). The CDR3 sequence is 16 residues long. The V gene lost 0 bases and the J gene lost 2 bases, with 11 bases spanning the gap. The CDR3 region has the DNA TGCAGTGCTAGAGATTTAAGGCATCCCTATAATTCACCCCTCCACTTT. Translated: CSARDLRHPYNSPLHF.

The V gene is TRBV7-2, the J gene TRBJ2-3, with 7 bases that match TRBD2. CDR1 SGHTA and CDR2 FQGNSA come from the germline V gene. This CDR3 comprises 15 residues. V gave up 1 base and J gave up 1 base; unmatched junction bases: 2. The CDR3 region has the DNA TGTGCCAGCAGCTTAGGACTAGCACGCACAGATACGCAGTATTTT. This translates into CASSLGLARTDTQYF.

The rearrangement uses TRBV9 and TRBJ2-2; D unclear. The germline V gene encodes CDR1 SGDLS and CDR2 YYNGEE. This CDR3 region has 13 residues. Trimming took 0 bases from V and 4 from J, leaving 4 bases between them. Here the CDR3 reads CASSVDTTGELFF. The DNA for the CDR3 is TGTGCCAGCAGCGTAGATACCACCGGGGAGCTGTTTTTT. Filled out from reference TRBV9 and TRBJ2-2, the complete variable domain reads DSGVTQTPKHLITATGQRVTLRCSPRSGDLSVYWYQQSLDQGLQFLIQYYNGEERAKGNILERFSAQQFPDLHSELNLSSLELGDSALYFCASSVDTTGELFFGEGSRLTVL.

The rearrangement links TRBV21-1 to TRBJ1-1. TRBV21-1 counts as a pseudogene. This CDR3 is 14 amino acids long. CDR3 DNA: TGTGCCAGGAGTGAAAGAACTATGAACACTGAAGCTTTCTTT. The encoded protein is CARSERTMNTEAFF.

This clonotype was picked up a small number of times. CDR3 nucleotides: TGTGCCTGGAGTGTAGTTTCTCCCTCGTCACCCCTCCACTTT. This encodes CAWSVVSPSSPLHF. V is TRBV30 and J is TRBJ1-6; D remains unclear. The ends were cut back, 0 bases at V and 10 bases at J, with 13 bases in the middle. The germline V gene has CDR1 GTSNPN and CDR2 SVGIG (reference sequence). This CDR3 comprises 14 residues.

In this sample, this clonotype turned up many times. The chain links TRBV24-1 to TRBJ2-5, with 12 bases lining up with TRBD2. V lost 4 bases and J lost 2; bases outside the gene matches: 10. Germline CDR1 KGHDR, CDR2 SFDVKD. The CDR3 spans 18 residues. The CDR3 DNA sequence: TGTGCCACCAGTGACCCCCTAACTAGCGGGGGGCGGCAAGAGACCCAGTACTTC. It specifies CATSDPLTSGGRQETQYF.

The chain employs TRBV11-2 and TRBJ2-5; D may be TRBD1 or TRBD2 (5 bases each). Germline CDR1 is SGHAT and CDR2 is FQNNGV. Trimming cost V 0 bases and J 7 bases, with 15 bases left between them. There are 15 residues in the CDR3. The CDR3 DNA follows: TGTGCCAGCAGCTTAGATTTCGCCAGGGCGGGGACCCAGTACTTC. Its protein is CASSLDFARAGTQYF.

This chain connects TRBV29-1 to TRBJ1-1; tentatively, D is TRBD1 (6 bases). Per germline, CDR1 SQVTM and CDR2 ANQGSEA. The CDR3 contains 13 residues. V gave up 4 bases and J gave up 11 bases, with 20 bases separating them. As DNA, the CDR3 is TGCAGCGTTGGAGAGGGGGTGACGGAGAGGGCTTTCTTT. Translation: CSVGEGVTERAFF.

This clonotype was counted many times. The chain uses TRBV7-2 and TRBJ2-2; 8 bases are shared with TRBD1. The CDR3 has 16 residues. V shed 5 bases and J 3 bases; nucleotides not matched to a gene: 8. CDR1 SGHTA and CDR2 FQGNSA come from the germline V gene. The CDR3 is CASSPHGTGYTGELFF. In DNA form, the CDR3 reads TGTGCCAGCAGCCCCCATGGGACAGGCTACACCGGGGAGCTGTTTTTT. Using reference TRBV7-2 and TRBJ2-2 for the parts outside the CDR3, the full variable domain is GAGVSQSPSNKVTEKGKDVELRCDPISGHTALYWYRQSLGQGLEFLIYFQGNSAPDKSGLPSDRFSAERTGGSVSTLTIQRTQQEDSAVYLCASSPHGTGYTGELFFGEGSRLTVL.

This clonotype has only a few counts. The chain has TRBV4-3 and TRBJ2-1; 8 bases are a match to TRBD2. The trim removed 4 bases at V and 9 bases at J, leaving 5 bases unmatched. This CDR3 has 13 residues. The germline gives CDR1 LGHNA, CDR2 YSLEER. This CDR3 is CASSRSGEGEQFF. The CDR3, as DNA: TGCGCCAGCAGCCGTAGCGGGGAAGGTGAGCAGTTCTTC.

The V gene is TRBV7-9, the J gene TRBJ2-3; D call uncertain. The CDR3 loop spans 14 amino acids. CDR1 and CDR2 from the germline V gene are SEHNR and FQNEAQ (reference sequence). Trimming took 1 base from V and 3 from J, leaving 8 bases between them. CDR3 protein: CASSLGRRTDTQYF. CDR3 bases: TGTGCCAGCAGCTTAGGGAGACGGACAGATACGCAGTATTTT.

This clonotype was recorded many times. An end of the junction does not agree with germline; a read error may underlie this. The chain couples TRBV7-7 to TRBJ2-3; TRBD2 agrees at 10 bases. This CDR3 spans 14 amino acids. Germline CDR1 reads SSHAT; CDR2 reads FNYEAQ (reference sequence). This CDR3 is CASSLGLASDTQYF. The CDR3 region has the DNA TGTGCTAGCAGCTTGGGACTAGCGAGCGATACGCAGTATTTT.

The sample holds many counts of this clonotype. The chain carries TRBV27 and TRBJ2-5, with D uncertain. The V gene's germline CDR1 is MNHEY and CDR2 SMNVEV (reference sequence). The CDR3 is 13 amino acids. V lost 8 bases and J lost 4, with 14 bases in between. The CDR3 loop is CASGTRWGETQYF. The DNA of the CDR3 is TGTGCCAGCGGAACCCGCTGGGGAGAGACCCAGTACTTC.

Ten or more counts support this clonotype. This sequence joins TRBV5-1 and TRBJ1-6; 7 bases map to TRBD1. J was trimmed by 5 bases and V by 0 bases; bases with no gene match: 5. Germline CDR1 SGHRS, CDR2 YFSETQ. The CDR3 contains 16 residues. This CDR3 reads CASSLGGGEDNSPLHF. DNA for the CDR3: TGCGCCAGCAGCTTGGGAGGGGGCGAAGATAATTCACCCCTCCACTTT. Full variable domain (remainder filled in from reference TRBV5-1 and TRBJ1-6): KAGVTQTPRYLIKTRGQQVTLSCSPISGHRSVSWYQQTPGQGLQFLFEYFSETQRNKGNFPGRFSGRQFSNSRSEMNVSTLELGDSALYLCASSLGGGEDNSPLHFGNGTRLTVT.

This chain connects TRBV11-2 to TRBJ1-1; D is unclear. The CDR3 runs to 13 residues. Trimming took 5 bases from V and 3 from J, leaving 10 bases between them. From germline, CDR1 is SGHAT and CDR2 FQNNGV. CDR3: CASSPRTDTEAFF. The CDR3, as DNA: TGTGCCAGCAGCCCAAGAACTGACACTGAAGCTTTCTTT. Together with reference TRBV11-2 and TRBJ1-1, the CDR3 gives the full variable domain: EAGVAQSPRYKIIEKRQSVAFWCNPISGHATLYWYQQILGQGPKLLIQFQNNGVVDDSQLPKDRFSAERLKGVDSTLKIQPAKLEDSAVYLCASSPRTDTEAFFGQGTRLTVV.

In this sample, this clonotype turned up many times. The chain uses TRBV3-1 and TRBJ2-3, with TRBD2 identical over 15 bases. From germline, CDR1 is LGHDT and CDR2 YNNKEL (reference sequence). CDR3 size: 18 residues. The V and J ends lost 3 bases and 0 bases, in that order; junction bases with no gene match: 4. The CDR3 DNA sequence: TGTGCCAGCAGCCACGGACTAGCGGGGGGGCTGAGCACAGATACGCAGTATTTT. It translates to CASSHGLAGGLSTDTQYF.

The chain has TRBV18 and TRBJ1-1; TRBD1 matches at 10 bases. The germline CDR1 and CDR2 sequences are KGHSH and LQKENI. The CDR3 has 14 residues. V lost 6 bases and J lost 3; bases outside the gene matches: 4. CDR3 bases: TGTGCCAGCTCCGCCGGGACAGGGGACACTGAAGCTTTCTTT. Amino acids: CASSAGTGDTEAFF.

V is TRBV28 and J is TRBJ1-6, with TRBD1 as a possible D gene (6 bases). This CDR3 spans 16 amino acids. The V end was cut by 3 bases, the J end by 3 bases, with 12 bases between. Germline values: CDR1 MDHEN, CDR2 SYDVKM. CDR3 bases: TGTGCCAGCAGTTTCGATCCCAGGGGCTATAATTCACCCCTCCACTTT. Encoded protein: CASSFDPRGYNSPLHF. The variable domain in full, completed from reference TRBV28 and TRBJ1-6, reads DVKVTQSSRYLVKRTGEKVFLECVQDMDHENMFWYRQDPGLGLRLIYFSYDVKMKEKGDIPEGYSVSREKKERFSLILESASTNQTSMYLCASSFDPRGYNSPLHFGNGTRLTVT.

The sample holds many counts of this clonotype. This chain connects TRBV6-1 to TRBJ1-1; D gene unclear. CDR3 length: 10 residues. Per the germline V gene, CDR1 is MNHNS and CDR2 is SASEGT. The V end lost 2 bases, the J end lost 9 bases, and 4 bases lay between the germline ends. CDR3 DNA: TGTGCCAGCAGTGAATGGAAAGCTTTCTTT. Protein product: CASSEWKAFF.

The table lists this clonotype with many counts. The gene calls are TRBV10-3 and TRBJ2-3; D unclear. Germline CDR1 is ENHRY and CDR2 is SYGVKD. V was pared by 4 bases and J by 5 bases, with 10 bases between. CDR3 length: 13 residues. Here the CDR3 DNA reads TGTGCCATCAGTGGACTCGCTGGAGATACGCAGTATTTT. This codes for CAISGLAGDTQYF.

This clonotype was counted many times. The chain couples TRBV18 to TRBJ2-1; D possibly uses TRBD1 or TRBD2 (5 bases each). V was trimmed by 1 base and J by 6 bases, leaving 10 bases between them. Germline V gene lookup returns CDR1 KGHSH and CDR2 LQKENI. The CDR3 is 14 amino acids. As DNA, the CDR3 is TGTGCCAGCTCACCACGCCGGGACGGCAATGAGCAGTTCTTC. Its protein product is CASSPRRDGNEQFF.

This clonotype has only a few counts. V is TRBV29-1 and J is TRBJ2-6; no clear D gene. V lost 4 bases and J lost 0, with 7 bases in between. The CDR3 is 14 residues long. CDR1 and CDR2 from the germline V gene are SQVTM and ANQGSEA. The CDR3 DNA is TGCAGCGTTGTCGTCTTCTCTGGGGCCAACGTCCTGACTTTC. Amino acid sequence: CSVVVFSGANVLTF.

This clonotype showed up just a few times. V is TRBV12-3 or TRBV12-4 and J is TRBJ1-1; D might be TRBD1 (6 bases). This CDR3 is built from 14 residues. The germline V and J ends were trimmed by 5 bases and 4 bases, with 14 bases remaining between them. The CDR3 sequence is CASSPQDSTTEAFF. DNA for the CDR3: TGTGCCAGCAGTCCACAGGACAGTACCACTGAAGCTTTCTTT.